One sample yielded the 27 T cell receptor beta chains listed below, sequenced in a study of T cells in Graves' hyperthyroidism and ophthalmopathy. The source material, RNA transcripts, was used to amplify TCR beta CDR3 regions. The HTBI primer set served for first-round RT-PCR of the TCR CDR3. TCRdb called the multiplex PCR reads again in MiXCR, with one record for every CDR3 protein. The data hold 300,000 to 500,000 distinct CDR3 sequences, with more than 13% observed a single time. Sequencing was carried out using blood. The receptor set was obtained from a middle-aged man with Graves' ophthalmopathy.

This clonotype was detected a few times. The chain uses TRBV20-1 and TRBJ1-5, with D hard to call. This CDR3 comprises 15 residues. V was pared by 1 base and J by 4 bases, with 14 bases between. CDR1 DFQATT and CDR2 SNEGSKA come from the germline V gene (reference sequence). The CDR3 DNA sequence: TGCAGTGCTAGAGCCCGGTGGGAGCCTAATCAGCCCCAGCATTTT. Its translation is CSARARWEPNQPQHF.

This CDR3 is CSVEDNNYGYTF. CDR3 coding DNA: TGCAGCGTTGAAGACAATAACTATGGCTACACCTTC. The chain links TRBV29-1 to TRBJ1-2; no reliable D call. There are 12 residues in the CDR3. The V end lost 0 bases, the J end lost 1 base, and 3 bases lay between the germline ends. Germline V gene sequence: CDR1 SQVTM, CDR2 ANQGSEA.

CDR3: CASSLVAGGGQYEQYF. In DNA form, the CDR3 reads TGTGCCAGCAGCTTAGTAGCGGGAGGGGGTCAGTACGAGCAGTACTTC. The chain uses TRBV7-2 and TRBJ2-7, with TRBD2 matching 11 bases. CDR3 length equals 16 residues. Unmatched junction bases numbered 6, after V lost 1 base and J lost 4 bases. CDR1 and CDR2 from the germline V gene are SGHTA and FQGNSA.

This chain uses TRBV9 with TRBJ1-1, with D unclear. Trimming took off 0 bases at V and 2 bases at J, with 5 bases between the two ends. Germline V lookup: CDR1 SGDLS, CDR2 YYNGEE. CDR3 length: 13 residues. CDR3 nucleotides: TGTGCCAGCAGCGTAGTTCTCAACACTGAAGCTTTCTTT. Its protein product is CASSVVLNTEAFF.

This clonotype was seen more than once but under ten times. The chain combines TRBV29-1 with TRBJ2-2; D is unresolved. The germline V gene has CDR1 SQVTM and CDR2 ANQGSEA. The germline V and J ends were trimmed by 0 bases and 5 bases, with 7 bases remaining between them. The CDR3 is made up of 13 amino acids. This CDR3 reads CSVEEGVTGELFF. CDR3 DNA sequence: TGCAGCGTTGAAGAGGGTGTGACCGGGGAGCTGTTTTTT.

This clonotype has only a few counts. The chain joins TRBV4-2 to TRBJ2-3; 8 bases are shared with TRBD2. CDR3 length equals 16 residues. Germline loops: CDR1 LGHNA, CDR2 YNFKEQ. Trimming took 4 bases from V and 6 from J; bases not matched to a gene: 12. CDR3 residues: CASSLSWSGSFDTQYF. CDR3 nucleotide sequence: TGTGCCAGCAGCCTCTCGTGGAGCGGGAGTTTTGATACGCAGTATTTT.

V and J are TRBV9 and TRBJ1-1; D possibly corresponds to TRBD1 (6 bases). CDR1 is SGDLS and CDR2 is YYNGEE in the germline V gene. V was shortened by 4 bases and J by 1 base, with 11 bases between the two germline ends. The CDR3 is made up of 14 amino acids. The CDR3 DNA is TGTGCCAGCAGCACCATACAGGGGAACACTGAAGCTTTCTTT. This gives the protein CASSTIQGNTEAFF. The whole variable domain, remainder taken from reference TRBV9 and TRBJ1-1, is DSGVTQTPKHLITATGQRVTLRCSPRSGDLSVYWYQQSLDQGLQFLIQYYNGEERAKGNILERFSAQQFPDLHSELNLSSLELGDSALYFCASSTIQGNTEAFFGQGTRLTVV.

This clonotype was recorded a few times. This chain uses TRBV7-3 with TRBJ2-3; the match to TRBD2 covers 12 bases. Germline CDR1 reads SGHTA; CDR2 reads FQGTGA. The CDR3 has 15 amino acids. The V and J ends lost 4 bases and 5 bases, in that order; junction bases with no gene match: 4. This CDR3 reads CASSWTSGMGDTQYF. CDR3 DNA: TGTGCCAGCAGCTGGACTAGCGGGATGGGAGATACGCAGTATTTT. Supplemented by reference TRBV7-3 and TRBJ2-3, the full variable domain reads GAGVSQTPSNKVTEKGKYVELRCDPISGHTALYWYRQSLGQGPEFLIYFQGTGAADDSGLPNDRFFAVRPEGSVSTLKIQRTERGDSAVYLCASSWTSGMGDTQYFGPGTRLTVL.

This clonotype was found many times. The gene calls are TRBV20-1 and TRBJ1-2, with 10 bases fitting TRBD1. The V gene's germline CDR1 is DFQATT and CDR2 SNEGSKA (reference sequence). The CDR3 sequence is 12 residues long. J gave up 7 bases and V 6 bases, and 5 bases lay outside the gene matches. CDR3 residues: CSATDRGPGYTF. CDR3 nucleotide sequence: TGCAGTGCAACTGACAGGGGGCCTGGCTACACCTTC.

The table lists this clonotype with many counts. The rearrangement joins TRBV7-8 to TRBJ1-1; TRBD1 is a possible D gene (6 bases). The CDR3 has 14 residues. V lost 2 bases and J lost 6, with 13 bases in between. From germline, CDR1 is SGHVS and CDR2 FQNEAQ. CDR3 sequence (DNA): TGTGCCAGCAGCTTAAAGGGGGGCGCTCCTGAAGCTTTCTTT. Translating gives CASSLKGGAPEAFF.

This clonotype was seen many times. The chain is built from TRBV7-8 and TRBJ2-1; D possibly corresponds to TRBD2 (6 bases). V was clipped by 5 bases and J by 4 bases, with 15 bases between them. The germline gives CDR1 SGHVS, CDR2 FQNEAQ. CDR3 length equals 15 residues. The CDR3 region is CASSLGRTNYNEQFF. The CDR3 DNA follows: TGTGCCAGCAGCCTAGGGAGGACTAATTACAATGAGCAGTTCTTC.

This clonotype appeared many times. The chain uses TRBV27 and TRBJ2-3, with 10 bases matching TRBD1. Germline V gene lookup returns CDR1 MNHEY and CDR2 SMNVEV (reference sequence). CDR3 size: 15 residues. V lost 6 bases, J lost 8 bases, and 11 bases stayed unmatched. This CDR3 reads CASRQPGQGRVTQYF. CDR3 coding DNA: TGTGCCAGCAGACAACCGGGACAGGGGCGCGTTACGCAGTATTTT.

As regards this clonotype: Just one base apart from a much larger clone, this may be a read error. V is TRBV20-1 and J is TRBJ2-5, with TRBD2 matching over 9 bases. Germline V gene data show CDR1 as DFQATT and CDR2 as SNEGSKA (reference sequence). This CDR3 comprises 14 residues. The CDR3 reads CSARDGTSPETQCF. The CDR3 region has the DNA TGCAGTGCTAGAGACGGGACTAGCCCAGAGACCCAGTGCTTC.

There are a few counts of this clonotype. The chain has TRBV12-3 or TRBV12-4 and TRBJ2-7; possible D gene TRBD2, 6 bases. The V and J ends lost 6 bases and 9 bases respectively, with 12 bases between them. The CDR3 covers 11 residues. Written as DNA, the CDR3 is TGTGCCAGCAGGCGCGGGGACTCGCAGTACTTC. Translation: CASRRGDSQYF.

Points on this clonotype: At one boundary the junction diverges from the germline segment, which might be a read error. This chain links TRBV5-4 with TRBJ2-5, with 7 bases lining up with TRBD2. The CDR3 extends over 15 amino acids. The germline gives CDR1 SGHNT, CDR2 YYREEE (reference sequence). DNA of the CDR3: TGTGCCAGCGGCTTCACCCGGGACTATGAAGAGACCCAGTACTTC. This codes for CASGFTRDYEETQYF.

This clonotype was observed many times. The chain carries TRBV2 and TRBJ2-3; 9 nucleotides match TRBD1. This CDR3 contains 14 residues. Germline trimming cut 9 bases from V and 2 bases from J; bases unmatched to any gene: 6. Germline CDR1 SNHLY, CDR2 FYNNEI. CDR3 residues: CARPRDRDTDTQYF. For the CDR3, the DNA is TGTGCCAGGCCCCGGGACAGGGACACAGATACGCAGTATTTT.

This clonotype was observed at least ten times. The CDR3 DNA is TGTGCCAGCAGCCAACAGGATGACTATGGCTACACCTTC. Translation gives CASSQQDDYGYTF. The rearrangement links TRBV4-2 to TRBJ1-2; unclear D gene. The germline V gene encodes CDR1 LGHNA and CDR2 YNFKEQ. V lost 2 bases and J 3 bases, leaving 7 bases between the germline ends. The CDR3 has 13 amino acids.

The sample holds many counts of this clonotype. This chain uses TRBV2 with TRBJ1-4; 10 bases match TRBD1. Trimming cost V 6 bases and J 2 bases; bases outside gene matches: 3. The CDR3 spans 15 residues. Germline V gives CDR1 SNHLY, CDR2 FYNNEI. CDR3 nucleotide sequence: TGTGCCAGCAGCGCGGACAGGGGGACTAATGAAAAACTGTTTTTT. The encoded protein is CASSADRGTNEKLFF.

This chain joins TRBV9 and TRBJ2-3; a weak D match, TRBD2 (6 bases). Trimming shortened V by 4 bases and J by 4 bases, and 13 bases separated the two germline ends. In germline, CDR1 is SGDLS, CDR2 YYNGEE. This CDR3 is 14 amino acids long. This CDR3 reads CASSPKAGSDTQYF. The CDR3 coding sequence is TGTGCCAGCAGCCCCAAGGCGGGATCAGATACGCAGTATTTT.

J is TRBJ2-7 and V is TRBV28, with 8 bases lining up with TRBD1. The ends lost 6 bases at V and 6 bases at J; junction bases unmatched: 7. The germline CDR1 and CDR2 sequences are MDHEN and SYDVKM. This CDR3 is 13 amino acids long. The CDR3 DNA reads as TGTGCCAGCAGCCTGGACAGGGTTCGCGAGCAGTACTTC. It specifies CASSLDRVREQYF.

This clonotype has ten or more counts. The chain has TRBV18 and TRBJ2-3, with D uncertain. Per the germline V gene, CDR1 is KGHSH and CDR2 is LQKENI. V lost 1 base to trimming and J lost 2 bases, with 13 bases between them. The CDR3 covers 16 residues. The CDR3 loop reads CASSPRSSGFTDTQYF. The CDR3 DNA reads TGTGCCAGCTCACCACGCTCATCGGGTTTCACAGATACGCAGTATTTT.

This clonotype has just a few counts. The chain joins TRBV20-1 to TRBJ2-3; 8 bases align to TRBD2. The V gene's germline CDR1 is DFQATT and CDR2 SNEGSKA (reference sequence). Trimming cost V 4 bases and J 0 bases; bases outside gene matches: 12. This CDR3 has 17 residues. CDR3 bases: TGCAGTGCTACGCGCCCCATACTAGCGGAGAGCACAGATACGCAGTATTTT. Its translation: CSATRPILAESTDTQYF.

Concerning this clonotype: This may arise from a read error, as a much more abundant clone is one base away. The chain carries TRBV7-8 and TRBJ2-1; D perhaps matches TRBD1 (5 bases). Per germline, CDR1 SGHVS and CDR2 FQNEAQ. The CDR3 contains 12 residues. The CDR3 loop reads CASLTSDNERFF. The CDR3 DNA sequence: TGTGCCAGCCTCACTTCGGACAATGAGCGGTTCTTC.

This clonotype occurred a few times. The chain joins TRBV27 to TRBJ2-3; possible D gene TRBD2, 6 bases. Germline V gene data show CDR1 as MNHEY and CDR2 as SMNVEV (reference sequence). The length of the CDR3 is 12 residues. V gave up 6 bases and J gave up 6 bases, with 10 bases separating them. The CDR3, as DNA: TGTGCCAGCAGGGGACTTGCGGATACGCAGTATTTT. It yields the protein CASRGLADTQYF.

This clonotype was picked up a small number of times. CDR3 coding DNA: TGTGCCAGCAGTCCTCGACTAGCGGGACACAAAAACATTCAGTACTTC. This gives the protein CASSPRLAGHKNIQYF. The rearrangement links TRBV27 to TRBJ2-4; 11 nucleotides match TRBD2. Germline CDR1 and CDR2: MNHEY and SMNVEV (reference sequence). CDR3 size: 16 residues. The junction had 6 bases not matched to a gene; V was cut back by 5 bases and J by 3 bases.

This clonotype was observed many times. The gene calls are TRBV3-1 and TRBJ2-1; D is tentatively TRBD1 or TRBD2 (5 bases each). Germline V gene lookup returns CDR1 LGHDT and CDR2 YNNKEL (reference sequence). V lost 5 bases to trimming and J lost 12 bases, with 17 bases between them. The CDR3 is 13 amino acids. CDR3 amino acids: CASSSTAPEGQFF. In nucleotides, the CDR3 is TGTGCCAGCAGCTCGACAGCCCCTGAGGGGCAGTTCTTC.

This clonotype occurred many times. The chain is built from TRBV5-5 and TRBJ2-3; no firm D call. CDR3 length equals 15 residues. V was clipped by 0 bases and J by 2 bases, with 10 bases between them. Germline V gives CDR1 SGHKS, CDR2 YYEKEE (reference sequence). The CDR3 loop is CASSLAWLDTDTQYF. In DNA form, the CDR3 reads TGTGCCAGCAGCTTGGCCTGGCTAGACACAGATACGCAGTATTTT.